A single sample is the source of the 3 T cell receptor beta chains below, sequenced in a study of T cell clones after liver transplantation. Profiled with immunoSEQ multiplex PCR; TCRdb holds only in-frame clones, not every one. The sample records tens of thousands of clones, about 86% being singletons. Here the sequenced sample was CD4+ T cells from blood, taken 24 months after liver transplant. Receptors were obtained from a human patient who received a liver transplant. Some of the T cells may derive from the graft donor.

The chain is built from TRBV11-3 and TRBJ2-5; the match to TRBD1 covers 7 bases. V lost 1 base and J lost 5; bases outside the gene matches: 7. From germline, CDR1 is SGHNT and CDR2 YENEEA. The CDR3 is made up of 15 amino acids. CDR3 sequence: CASSLGGGGGETQYF. The CDR3 DNA is TGTGCCAGCAGCTTAGGAGGGGGCGGCGGGGAGACCCAGTACTTC.

The V and J genes are TRBV5-1 and TRBJ1-4, with D maybe TRBD1 (6 bases). The ends were cut back, 0 bases at V and 10 bases at J, with 16 bases in the middle. This CDR3 spans 15 amino acids. CDR1 is SGHRS, CDR2 YFSETQ, per germline. CDR3 coding DNA: TGCGCCAGCAGCTTGGAGGGGACAAGAATGAGAAAACTGTTTTTT. This translates into CASSLEGTRMRKLFF. The whole variable domain, filled in from reference TRBV5-1 and TRBJ1-4, reads KAGVTQTPRYLIKTRGQQVTLSCSPISGHRSVSWYQQTPGQGLQFLFEYFSETQRNKGNFPGRFSGRQFSNSRSEMNVSTLELGDSALYLCASSLEGTRMRKLFFGSGTQLSVL.

The V call is TRBV25-1, the J call TRBJ2-1; D remains unclear. The germline V and J ends were trimmed by 5 bases and 8 bases, with 16 bases remaining between them. The CDR3 length is 14 residues. CDR1 and CDR2 (germline): MGHDK, SYGVNS. As DNA, the CDR3 is TGTGCCAGCAGTCCCAGCCCCCCACGGGATGAGCAGTTCTTC. Amino acids: CASSPSPPRDEQFF.